The TCR beta chain described here comes from a study of beta chain features in type 1 diabetes. Study details: Sorted cells, around 100 million in number, were examined across all samples. Findings of the study overall: Patients with type 1 diabetes showed fewer VDJ junction insertions and more deletions. Among patients, naive, central memory and Treg TCRB repertoires appeared more similar than among healthy donors. In all four CD4+ subsets, TCRB CDR3 length was significantly, moderately reduced in type 1 diabetes.

With V trimmed by 4 bases and J by 0 bases, 7 bases remained unmatched. The V gene's germline CDR1 is SGDLS and CDR2 YYNGEE. CDR3 length: 15 residues. As every portion of the isolated RNA was reverse transcribed, the sequencing read expressed TCRB transcripts. TCRdb's copy holds only in-frame clones and misses some; the assay was immunoSEQ multiplex PCR. The sample lists a few hundred thousand clones, about 23% occurring once. Naive, central memory, regulatory and stem cell-like memory cells within the CD4+ compartment were sorted using CD45RO/CCR7/CD25/CD127/CD95/CD27. This clone showed up just a few times. Its antigen is unidentified.

The sample was naive CD4+ T cells from blood. The chain links TRBV9 to TRBJ2-7, with TRBD2 matching over 7 bases. The sequence derives from a woman aged 25-40 years with type 1 diabetes. CDR3: CASSPGRHLSYEQYF. The DNA of the CDR3 is TGTGCCAGCAGCCCCGGGAGGCACCTCTCCTACGAGCAGTACTTC.